This T cell receptor beta chain originates from a study of CD8+ T cells in alopecia areata. Study information: Female C3H/HeJ mice aged roughly 7-10 weeks received skin from spontaneously alopecic C3H/HeJ graft donors aged about 6-13 months.

Germline V gene sequence: CDR1 FNHDT, CDR2 SITEND (reference sequence). V was clipped by 2 bases and J by 3 bases, with 14 bases between them. The CDR3 covers 15 residues. The authors sorted pooled cutaneous lymph node cells using CD4, CD8alpha, NKG2D, NKG2ACE and other markers. Findings of the study overall: Scalp specimens additionally yield sequences from normal skin's resident alphabeta T cells. Scalp lesions, especially in alopecia totalis/universalis, had higher clonality than normal scalp.

Comments on this clone: Its antigen is currently unknown. Mouse names are used for the genes. Read sequence stops 4 residues before the CDR3 end, and the germline J gene provides the missing end.

RNA extraction was followed by reverse transcription into cDNA, which acted as the sequencing template. Using immunoSEQ multiplex PCR, the repertoire was profiled, and TCRdb retains in-frame clones only, with some absent. This sample carries about 19,000 clones, none of them present only once. Sequencing was done on a sample of CD8+ T cells sorted from a lymph node. The chain joins TRBV19 to TRBJ1-1, with D possibly being TRBD1 (6 bases). This TCR was recovered from a C3H/HeJ mouse with alopecia areata. Strain MHC haplotype: H2-k. Here the CDR3 reads CASSIWGRGDTEVFF. Incomplete CDR3 DNA: TGTGCCAGCAGTATCTGGGGGCGCGGGGACACA.